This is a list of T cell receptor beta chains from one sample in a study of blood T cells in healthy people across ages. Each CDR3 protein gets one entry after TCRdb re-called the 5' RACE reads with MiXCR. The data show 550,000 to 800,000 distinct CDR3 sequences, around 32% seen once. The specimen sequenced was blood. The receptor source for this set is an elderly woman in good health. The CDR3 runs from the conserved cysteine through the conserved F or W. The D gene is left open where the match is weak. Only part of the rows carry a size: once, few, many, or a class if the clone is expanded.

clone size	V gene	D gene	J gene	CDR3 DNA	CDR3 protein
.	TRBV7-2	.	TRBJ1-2	TGTGCCAGCAGGGCCCCCACCGGGGATTTTTTAGGGAGGGCTAACTATGGCTACATCTTC	CASRAPTGDFLGRANYGYIF
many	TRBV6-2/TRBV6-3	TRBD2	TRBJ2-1	TGTGCCAGCAGCACAGGGCCGGGACTAGCAAGTTCAAGCTCCTACAATGAGCAGTTCTTC	CASSTGPGLASSSSYNEQFF
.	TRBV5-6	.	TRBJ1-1	TGTGCCAGCAGCGTAGACCCGACGGGGACCACTGAAGCTTTCTTT	CASSVDPTGTTEAFF
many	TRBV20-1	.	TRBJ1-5	TGCAGTGCTCTCTCCTCGTCGGGCGGCAATCAGCCCCAGCATTTT	CSALSSSGGNQPQHF
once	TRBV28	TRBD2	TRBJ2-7	TGTGCCAGCAGGAGTCACCCACTAGCGGGAGGACTCCGCTACGAGCAGTACTTC	CASRSHPLAGGLRYEQYF
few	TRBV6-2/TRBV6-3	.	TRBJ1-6	TGTGCCAGCAGTTACACGTCGCCCAATTCACCCCTCCACTTT	CASSYTSPNSPLHF
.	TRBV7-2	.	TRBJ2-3	TGTGCCAGCAGCCAGTATGTTGACACGCAGTATTTT	CASSQYVDTQYF
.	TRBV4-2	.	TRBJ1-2	TGTGCCAGCAGCCAAGAGGGGGAAGATGGCTACACCTTC	CASSQEGEDGYTF
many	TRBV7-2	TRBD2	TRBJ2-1	TGTGCCAGCAGCCGCGGGGGCGGGGGGGATCGGTTCTTC	CASSRGGGGDRFF
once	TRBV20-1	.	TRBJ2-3	TGCAGTGCTAGTTATAGCGGAAGCACAGATACGCAGTATTTT	CSASYSGSTDTQYF
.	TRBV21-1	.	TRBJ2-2	TGTGCCAGCAGCATTGGTTTAGCGGGGGGGAACACCGGGGAGCTGTTTTTT	CASSIGLAGGNTGELFF
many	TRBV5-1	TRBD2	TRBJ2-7	TGCGCCAGCAGCGGCTTAGCGGGGAACTCCTACGAGCAGTACTTC	CASSGLAGNSYEQYF
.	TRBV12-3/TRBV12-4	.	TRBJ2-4	TGTGCCGTCAGGGGCCAAGCCAAAAACATTCAGTACTTC	CAVRGQAKNIQYF
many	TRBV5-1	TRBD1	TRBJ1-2	TGCGCCAGCAGCTTGTCTATTGCGGGACAGGGGAACTATGGCTACACCTTC	CASSLSIAGQGNYGYTF
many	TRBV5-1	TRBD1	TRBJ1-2	TGCGCCAGCAGCTGGGCGGCAGGGGGGAACTATGGCTACACCTTC	CASSWAAGGNYGYTF
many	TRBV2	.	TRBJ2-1	TGTGCCAGCAGGATTTTCCATGAGCAGTTCTTC	CASRIFHEQFF
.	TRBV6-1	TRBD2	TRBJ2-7	TGTGCCAGCACCCCGGGACTAGCGGTCTCCTACGAGCAGTACTTC	CASTPGLAVSYEQYF
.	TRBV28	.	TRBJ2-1	TGTGCCAGCCTAGGGACTCCCTACAATGAGCAGTTCTTC	CASLGTPYNEQFF
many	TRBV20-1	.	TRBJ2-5	TGCAGTGCTGCCGTCCTTGAAGAGACCCAGTACTTC	CSAAVLEETQYF
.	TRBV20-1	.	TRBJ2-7	TGCAGTGTCAAACTACTGAGCCGCTACGAGCAGTACTTC	CSVKLLSRYEQYF
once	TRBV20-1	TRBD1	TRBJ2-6	TGCAGTGCTAGAGCCCTCAGACAGGGGTCCCTGGGAGGGGCCAACGTCCTGACTTTC	CSARALRQGSLGGANVLTF
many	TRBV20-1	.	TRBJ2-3	TGCAGTGCCCTGGGGGTTCGAGGCCACACGGATACGCAGTATTTT	CSALGVRGHTDTQYF
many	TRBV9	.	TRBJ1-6	TGTGCCAGCAGCGCTCATCGCGGAGGGGGTAATTCACCCCTCCACTTT	CASSAHRGGGNSPLHF
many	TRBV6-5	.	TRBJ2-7	TGTGCCAGCAGTTATCGGGTAGGGAACTACGAGCAGTACTTC	CASSYRVGNYEQYF
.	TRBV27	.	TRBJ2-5	TGTGTCAGCAGTGTCGTGGGGGCAGGGAGACAAGAGACCCAGTACTTC	CVSSVVGAGRQETQYF
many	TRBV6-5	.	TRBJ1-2	TGTGCCAGCAGTTACTCGGGCAGGGGAAATGGCTACACCTTC	CASSYSGRGNGYTF
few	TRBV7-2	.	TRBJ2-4	TGTGCCAGCAGCCTCTGGGGACTTAAAAACATTCAGTACTTC	CASSLWGLKNIQYF
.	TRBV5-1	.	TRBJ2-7	TGCGCCAGCAGCGGGACTCCCGGAGCCTACGAGCAGTACTTC	CASSGTPGAYEQYF
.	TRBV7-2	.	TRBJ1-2	TGTGCCAGCAGCAAAGACAGGTCCTATGGCTACACCTTC	CASSKDRSYGYTF
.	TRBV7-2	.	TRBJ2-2	TGTGCCAGCAGCTCGACCAGGACCCCCGACACCGGGGAGCTGTTTTTT	CASSSTRTPDTGELFF
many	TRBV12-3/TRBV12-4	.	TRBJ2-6	TGTGCCAGCAGGCAGGACCCCAACGTCCTGACTTTC	CASRQDPNVLTF
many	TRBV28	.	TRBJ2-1	TGTGCCAGCCTAAATCGGGGCACTTACAATGAGCAGTTCTTC	CASLNRGTYNEQFF
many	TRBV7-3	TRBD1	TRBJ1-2	TGTGCCAGCAGCCCCGGGACAGGGGGAACCTTCGACTATGGCTACACCTTC	CASSPGTGGTFDYGYTF
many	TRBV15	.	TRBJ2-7	TGTGCCACCAGCAGAGATTTGGGTTTCTCCTACGAGCAGTACTTC	CATSRDLGFSYEQYF
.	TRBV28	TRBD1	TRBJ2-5	TGTGCCAGCAGCCGTTCCGGGACAGCGCGAGAGACCCAGTACTTC	CASSRSGTARETQYF
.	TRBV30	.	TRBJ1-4	TGTGCCGGCCAACAGGGTAGGGGTGAAAAACTGTTTTTT	CAGQQGRGEKLFF
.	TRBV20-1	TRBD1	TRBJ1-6	TGCAGTGCCATTGACCCAGGGGGAGAGTCACCCCTCCACTTT	CSAIDPGGESPLHF
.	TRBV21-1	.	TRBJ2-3	TGTGCCAGCAGCAAAGGGTCCCCATCAAATACGCAGTATTTT	CASSKGSPSNTQYF
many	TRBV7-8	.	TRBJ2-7	TGTGCCAGCAGCTTAGCAAGTGGGACTTCCTTCGAGCAGTACTTC	CASSLASGTSFEQYF
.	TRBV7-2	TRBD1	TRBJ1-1	TGTGCCAGCAGCTTAGACAGGGGGAGCGCTGAAGCTTTCTTT	CASSLDRGSAEAFF